This T cell receptor beta chain was retrieved from a study of shared clonotypes between healthy human individuals. The repertoire was sequenced with immunoSEQ multiplex PCR; TCRdb's copy has only in-frame clones and lacks some. This table has approximately 640,000 clones, about 78% appearing once. Details on this clone: Its antigen is still unknown.

The CDR3 contains 15 residues. CDR1 MNHNS and CDR2 SASEGT come from the germline V gene. V lost 4 bases and J lost 6; bases outside the gene matches: 4. Study outcomes and limitations: Larger estimated richness was generally seen in naive subsets than in memory subsets. Relative to their counterparts shared across all four donors, non-shared clonotypes exhibited diminished generation probabilities.

Sequences were obtained from memory CD4+ T cells sorted from blood. Subset denoted: CD45RA-negative fraction. The TCR was taken from a woman in her twenties or thirties in good health. The gene calls are TRBV6-1 and TRBJ2-4; 12 nucleotides agree with TRBD1. For the CDR3, the DNA is TGTGCCAGCAGTGGGGGACAGGGGGCCGTAAACATTCAGTACTTC. It encodes CASSGGQGAVNIQYF.